This T cell receptor beta chain was identified in a study of identical twins' blood T cells. Background on the study: Approximately 50 million reads came from some 12 libraries, six alpha, six beta.

TCRdb re-called the 5' RACE reads through MiXCR, storing one row per CDR3 protein. The sample holds 400,000 or so distinct CDR3 sequences; roughly 31% are singletons and the top ten take roughly 5.5%. This clonotype has only a few counts. Input material: PBMCs. The source of this sequence is a woman between 18 and 50 years old in good health.

The CDR3 DNA follows: TGTGCCAGCAGCGTAGACAGGTACCCAGATACGCAGTATTTT. Its translation: CASSVDRYPDTQYF. This sequence joins TRBV9 and TRBJ2-3, with D tentatively TRBD1 (5 bases). Trimming shortened V by 0 bases and J by 4 bases, and 9 bases separated the two germline ends. CDR1 is SGDLS, CDR2 YYNGEE, per germline. CDR3 length: 14 residues.